This is a list of T cell receptor beta chains from one sample in a study of blood T cell repertoires in COVID-19. Assay used: immunoSEQ multiplex PCR; TCRdb lists only in-frame clones, some missing. The sample records roughly 160,000 clones, 85% to 90% being singletons. Sample: peripheral blood. These receptors were collected from a young man with acute or convalescent COVID-19. Each CDR3 is given with its conserved first and last residue. The D gene is left open where the match is weak. The size field is filled for only some rows; it gives once, few, many or a size class.

TGTGCCAGCAGCTCGGTGTCGGGACAAACGAACTATGGCTACACCTTC,CASSSVSGQTNYGYTF,TRBV7-9,NA,NA,16,TRBJ1-2
TGTGCCAGCAAAGGGGGCGCGGGTCCTGAAGCTTTCTTT,CASKGGAGPEAFF,TRBV16,TRBD1,NA,13,TRBJ1-1
TGTGCCAGCAGCAGCTTACTAGCGGGGGGCAAAGAGACCCAGTACTTC,CASSSLLAGGKETQYF,TRBV21-1,NA,NA,16,TRBJ2-5
TGTGCCAGCAGTCAGACTAGCGGGGGGGGCCCAAGAGAGACCCAGTACTTC,CASSQTSGGGPRETQYF,TRBV2,TRBD2,NA,17,TRBJ2-5
TGTGCCAGCAGTGAGACTAGCGGGGGGTGGGATACGCAGTATTTT,CASSETSGGWDTQYF,TRBV27,TRBD2,NA,15,TRBJ2-3
TGTGCCAGCAGCTCCCGAGCCTACAATGAGCAGTTCTTC,CASSSRAYNEQFF,TRBV9,NA,NA,13,TRBJ2-1
TGTGCCAGCAGACGGGCGGGGGCCAACTATGGCTACACCTTC,CASRRAGANYGYTF,TRBV6-5,NA,NA,14,TRBJ1-2
TGCGCCAGCAGCCAAGAAGCGGGGGCTGGCACAGATACGCAGTATTTT,CASSQEAGAGTDTQYF,TRBV4-1,TRBD2,NA,16,TRBJ2-3
TGTGCCAGCAGTCCCATCCGGGACACCGAGCAGTACTTC,CASSPIRDTEQYF,TRBV12-3/TRBV12-4,NA,NA,13,TRBJ2-7
TGTGCCAGCAGTGAATACGGACAGGCCGGCAATCAGCCCCAGCATTTT,CASSEYGQAGNQPQHF,TRBV6-1,TRBD1,once,16,TRBJ1-5
TGTGCCAGCAGCGAGGACTCGAGCTCCTATAATTCACCCCTCCACTTT,CASSEDSSSYNSPLHF,TRBV9,NA,NA,16,TRBJ1-6
TGTGCCAGCAGTTTAACAGGGGTCAGCTCCTACAATGAGCAGTTCTTC,CASSLTGVSSYNEQFF,TRBV27,TRBD1,NA,16,TRBJ2-1
TGTGCCAGCAGGGCCTTACCGGGACAGAATAATTCACCCCTCCACTTT,CASRALPGQNNSPLHF,TRBV11-2,TRBD1,NA,16,TRBJ1-6
TGTGCCAGCAGCGTGGGACAGGGCCTGGACACTGAAGCTTTCTTT,CASSVGQGLDTEAFF,TRBV9,TRBD1,once,15,TRBJ1-1
TGTGCCAGCAGCTCCCTTAGCACAGATACGCAGTATTTT,CASSSLSTDTQYF,TRBV7-9,NA,NA,13,TRBJ2-3
TGTGCCAGTAGTATACAGGGCGCCCACAATGAGCAGTTCTTC,CASSIQGAHNEQFF,TRBV19,NA,NA,14,TRBJ2-1
TGTGCCAGCAGCCAAGATCCCTTGGGGACAGGTGGTGCAGATACGCAGTATTTT,CASSQDPLGTGGADTQYF,TRBV14,TRBD1,NA,18,TRBJ2-3
TGTGCCAGCAGCGGGAAGGGCGGTTGGTACAATGAGCAGTTCTTC,CASSGKGGWYNEQFF,TRBV25-1,NA,few,15,TRBJ2-1
TGTGCCAGCAGGGGCGGGACAGGCAATTCACCCCTCCACTTT,CASRGGTGNSPLHF,TRBV7-9,TRBD1,NA,14,TRBJ1-6
TGTGCCAGCAGCTTCAAGTCAGGGGGCTTACCCCAGCATTTT,CASSFKSGGLPQHF,TRBV5-6,TRBD1,NA,14,TRBJ1-5
TGTGCCAGCAGTGGGGACAGTAGTGAAGCTTTCTTT,CASSGDSSEAFF,TRBV12-3/TRBV12-4,TRBD1,NA,12,TRBJ1-1